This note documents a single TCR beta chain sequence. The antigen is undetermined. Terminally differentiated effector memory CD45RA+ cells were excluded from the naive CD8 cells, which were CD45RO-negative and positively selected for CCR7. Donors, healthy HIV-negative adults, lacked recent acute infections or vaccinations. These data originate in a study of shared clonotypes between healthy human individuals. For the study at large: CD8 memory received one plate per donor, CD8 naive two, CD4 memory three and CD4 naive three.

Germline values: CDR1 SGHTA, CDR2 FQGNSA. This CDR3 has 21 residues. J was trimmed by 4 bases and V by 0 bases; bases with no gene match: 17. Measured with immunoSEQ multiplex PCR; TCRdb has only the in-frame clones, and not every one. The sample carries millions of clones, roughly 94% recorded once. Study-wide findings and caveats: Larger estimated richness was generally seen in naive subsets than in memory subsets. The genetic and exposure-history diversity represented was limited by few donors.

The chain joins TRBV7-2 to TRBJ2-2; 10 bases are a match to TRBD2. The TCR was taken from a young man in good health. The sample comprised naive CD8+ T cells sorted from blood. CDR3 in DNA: TGTGCCAGCAGCTTAGCGTGGGGCAGGACTAGCGGCCGAGGCGTCACCGGGGAGCTGTTTTTT. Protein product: CASSLAWGRTSGRGVTGELFF. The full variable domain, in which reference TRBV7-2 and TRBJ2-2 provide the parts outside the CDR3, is GAGVSQSPSNKVTEKGKDVELRCDPISGHTALYWYRQSLGQGLEFLIYFQGNSAPDKSGLPSDRFSAERTGGSVSTLTIQRTQQEDSAVYLCASSLAWGRTSGRGVTGELFFGEGSRLTVL.